This entry features one T cell receptor beta chain sequence. Its antigen is unidentified. V lost 6 bases and J 8 bases, leaving 16 bases between the germline ends. CDR1 and CDR2 from the germline V gene are SQVTM and ANQGSEA. The CDR3 extends over 12 amino acids. This sample is drawn from a study of post-analysis software for immune sequencing data. On the study more broadly: Courses of disease covered relapsing-remitting, secondary progressive and progressive-relapsing multiple sclerosis.

TCR beta cDNA libraries had unique molecular identifiers. The yield from about 1 to 10 million T cells was roughly 500,000 cDNA molecules in total. TCRdb re-analysed the PCR reads in MiXCR, keeping a single row per CDR3 protein. The sample lists approximately 400,000 distinct CDR3 sequences, roughly 38% seen once, with 10% to 15% in the top ten. Findings of the study overall: In multiple sclerosis, normalized Chao1 diversity was significantly below that of controls. Controls showed lower frequencies than patients for five or six TRBV segments, and TRBV5-6, TRBV5-1 and TRBV20-1 were among these.

Input material: blood. The chain carries TRBV29-1 and TRBJ1-2; weak D call: TRBD1 (5 bases). This sequence originates from a girl between 10 and 17 years old with multiple sclerosis. CDR3 in DNA: TGCAGCGTATCCCCGCAGGGTGAGGGCTACACCTTC. Protein product: CSVSPQGEGYTF.